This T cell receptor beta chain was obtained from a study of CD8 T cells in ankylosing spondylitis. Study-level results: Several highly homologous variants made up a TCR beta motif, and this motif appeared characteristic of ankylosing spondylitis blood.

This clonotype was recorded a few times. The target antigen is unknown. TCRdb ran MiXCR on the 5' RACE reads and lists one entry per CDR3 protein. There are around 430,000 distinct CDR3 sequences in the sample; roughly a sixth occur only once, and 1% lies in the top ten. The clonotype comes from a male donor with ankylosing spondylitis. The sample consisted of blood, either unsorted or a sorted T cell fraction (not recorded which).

The CDR3: CASSWSSTDTQYF. In DNA, the CDR3 is TGTGCCAGCAGCTGGTCTAGCACAGATACGCAGTATTTT. The V call is TRBV9, the J call TRBJ2-3; no clear D gene. The CDR3 extends over 13 amino acids. Germline CDR1 and CDR2: SGDLS and YYNGEE. Between the trimmed V and J ends, which lost 4 bases and 0 bases, there was a span of 6 bases.